This TCR beta chain originates from a study of HIV-infected patients and healthy controls. One entry per CDR3 protein results from TCRdb running MiXCR on the 5' RACE reads. This table holds some 67,000 distinct CDR3 sequences, about 17% found once. This clonotype has more than one count but fewer than ten. The receptor comes from a human donor in good health. The sequenced material came from CD4+ T cells from blood.

The CDR3, as DNA: TGCAGTGCTAGACTCAGGACTGATAGAGACGAGCAGTACTTC. Translated, it gives CSARLRTDRDEQYF. The gene calls are TRBV20-1 and TRBJ2-7; a possible D gene is TRBD2 (5 bases). The CDR3 is 14 amino acids. The germline gives CDR1 DFQATT, CDR2 SNEGSKA (reference sequence). With 2 bases removed from V and 5 bases from J, the gap between germline ends came to 16 bases.